Described below is a single T cell receptor (beta chain) sequence and its context. Its target is not known. A read error may be the cause here, since a much bigger clone is one base away. The sample originates from a study of blood T cells in healthy people across ages. The study, taken as a whole, reports: Aged donors had fewer naive CD4+ cells and lower diversity than long-lived donors.

The V gene's germline CDR1 is MGHDK and CDR2 SYGVNS. The CDR3 runs to 14 residues. Through a sample-barcoded 5' primer and a J-beta primer mix, a second PCR was run for roughly 6 to 11 cycles. Using its own MiXCR run on the 5' RACE reads, TCRdb lists one record per CDR3 protein. Of 1.5 million to 2 million distinct CDR3 sequences in the sample, 28% were seen once. Per-sample yields of isolated PBMCs were at least 6 million. The sequenced sample was blood. This receptor was obtained from a woman in her twenties or thirties in good health. V and J are TRBV25-1 and TRBJ2-6; unclear D gene. The CDR3 DNA reads TGTGCCAGCAGCGCGCTGACTGGGACCAACGTCCTGACTTTC. Translation: CASSALTGTNVLTF. The full variable domain, completed using reference TRBV25-1 and TRBJ2-6, is EADIYQTPRYLVIGTGKKITLECSQTMGHDKMYWYQQDPGMELHLIHYSYGVNSTEKGDLSSESTVSRIRTEHFPLTLESARPSHTSQYLCASSALTGTNVLTFGAGSRLTVL.